The 8 T cell receptor beta chains given below trace back to one sample, sequenced in a study of T cell responses to AZD1222 COVID-19 vaccine. Sequencing used immunoSEQ multiplex PCR; TCRdb keeps in-frame clones, though not all of them. The sample has about 160,000 clones, around 90% seen once. The sample here was peripheral blood, taken 28 days after the second AZD1222 dose. These receptors all come from an adult who received the AZD1222 COVID-19 vaccine.

This rearrangement joins TRBV2 to TRBJ2-3; D unclear. V dropped 4 bases and J dropped 1 base, with 9 bases sitting between them. Per the germline V gene, CDR1 is SNHLY and CDR2 is FYNNEI. CDR3 length: 14 residues. The CDR3 here is CASSVGFGTDTQYF. Written as DNA, the CDR3 is TGTGCCAGCAGTGTGGGCTTTGGCACAGATACGCAGTATTTT.

This sequence joins TRBV10-3 and TRBJ2-1, with TRBD1 identical over 8 bases. Germline lookup yields CDR1 ENHRY and CDR2 SYGVKD. The CDR3 loop spans 17 amino acids. V trimming: 4 bases; J trimming: 2 bases; junction bases outside the gene matches: 10. CDR3 sequence (DNA): TGTGCCATCAGTGTCGGGACAGGTTTGGGGACCTACAATGAGCAGTTCTTC. Translating it yields CAISVGTGLGTYNEQFF.

This clone was recorded only once. CDR3 region: CASSPRQAEGAEAFF. CDR3 in DNA: TGTGCCAGCTCACCACGACAGGCTGAAGGCGCTGAAGCTTTCTTT. The J gene is TRBJ1-1, the V gene TRBV18; perhaps TRBD1 as D (6 bases). The CDR3 consists of 15 residues. Germline loops: CDR1 KGHSH, CDR2 LQKENI. V lost 1 base, J lost 6 bases, and 15 bases lay in between.

This clone occurred once. This CDR3 reads CASSPGSVEKLFF. CDR3 DNA: TGTGCCAGCTCACCAGGGTCAGTCGAAAAACTGTTTTTT. The V and J genes are TRBV18 and TRBJ1-4; D remains ambiguous. Germline V gene data show CDR1 as KGHSH and CDR2 as LQKENI. CDR3 length: 13 amino acids. Trimming took off 2 bases at V and 8 bases at J, with 9 bases between the two ends.

The V and J genes are TRBV20-1 and TRBJ1-1, with D possibly TRBD1 on 5 matching bases. V was clipped by 5 bases and J by 5 bases, with 9 bases between them. Germline CDR1 is DFQATT and CDR2 is SNEGSKA (reference sequence). The CDR3 covers 11 residues. The CDR3 loop reads CSASGGTEAFF. CDR3 sequence (DNA): TGCAGTGCTTCCGGGGGTACTGAAGCTTTCTTT.

The CDR3 spells CASSPRTSFSADTQYF. CDR3 sequence (DNA): TGTGCCAGCAGTCCTCGGACTAGCTTCAGTGCAGATACGCAGTATTTT. The rearrangement uses TRBV28 and TRBJ2-3, with TRBD2 matching 8 bases. This CDR3 is built from 16 residues. Germline lookup yields CDR1 MDHEN and CDR2 SYDVKM. The V and J ends lost 5 bases and 4 bases, in that order; junction bases with no gene match: 11.

The rearrangement uses TRBV3-1 (or the pseudogene TRBV3-2) and TRBJ1-6; possible D gene TRBD1, 6 bases. Germline assignment: CDR1 LGHDT and CDR2 YNNKEL (reference sequence). With 4 bases removed from V and 10 bases from J, the gap between germline ends came to 14 bases. This CDR3 region has 14 residues. The CDR3: CASSLGTQGSPLHF. The CDR3 nucleotides are TGTGCCAGCAGCCTCGGGACACAAGGGTCACCCCTCCACTTT.

The chain combines TRBV28 with TRBJ2-2; TRBD2 is a possible D gene (7 bases). The CDR3 is made up of 15 amino acids. Germline V gene lookup returns CDR1 MDHEN and CDR2 SYDVKM. Trimming pared 4 bases from V and 7 bases from J, leaving 16 bases between. The CDR3 sequence is CASSSPRGAGGELFF. CDR3 nucleotides: TGTGCCAGCAGTTCCCCCCGGGGGGCCGGCGGGGAGCTGTTTTTT.